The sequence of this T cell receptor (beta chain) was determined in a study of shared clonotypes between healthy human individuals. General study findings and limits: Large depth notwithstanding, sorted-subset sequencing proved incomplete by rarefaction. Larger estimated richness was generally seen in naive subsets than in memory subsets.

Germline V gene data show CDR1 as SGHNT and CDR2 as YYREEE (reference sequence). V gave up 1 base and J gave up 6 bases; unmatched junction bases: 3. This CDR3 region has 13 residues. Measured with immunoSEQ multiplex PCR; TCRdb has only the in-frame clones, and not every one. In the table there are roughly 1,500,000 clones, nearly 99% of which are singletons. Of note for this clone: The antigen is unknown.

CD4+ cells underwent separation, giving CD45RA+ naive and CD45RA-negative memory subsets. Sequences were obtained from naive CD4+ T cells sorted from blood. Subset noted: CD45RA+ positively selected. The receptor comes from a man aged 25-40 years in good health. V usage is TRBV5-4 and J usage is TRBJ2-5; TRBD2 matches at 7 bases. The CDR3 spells CASSLRREQTQYF. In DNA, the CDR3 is TGTGCCAGCAGCTTGCGGCGGGAGCAGACCCAGTACTTC. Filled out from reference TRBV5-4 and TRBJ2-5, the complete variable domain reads ETGVTQSPTHLIKTRGQQVTLRCSSQSGHNTVSWYQQALGQGPQFIFQYYREEENGRGNFPPRFSGLQFPNYSSELNVNALELDDSALYLCASSLRREQTQYFGPGTRLLVL.